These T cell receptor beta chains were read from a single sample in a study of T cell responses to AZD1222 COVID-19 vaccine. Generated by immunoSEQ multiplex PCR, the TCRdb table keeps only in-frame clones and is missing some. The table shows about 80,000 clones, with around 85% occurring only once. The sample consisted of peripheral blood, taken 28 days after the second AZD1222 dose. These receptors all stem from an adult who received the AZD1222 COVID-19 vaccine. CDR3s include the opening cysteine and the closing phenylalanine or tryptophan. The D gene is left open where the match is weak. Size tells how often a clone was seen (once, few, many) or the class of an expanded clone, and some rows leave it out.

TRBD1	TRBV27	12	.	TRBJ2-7	TGTGCCAGCAGCGCGACAGGGTTCGAGCAGTACTTC	CASSATGFEQYF
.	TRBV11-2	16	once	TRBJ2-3	TGTGCCAGCAGCCTCACCAGAGCGGCTGGCACAGATACGCAGTATTTT	CASSLTRAAGTDTQYF
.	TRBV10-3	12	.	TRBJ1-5	TGTGCCGCCCAACACTCGGGGCAGCCCCAGCATTTT	CAAQHSGQPQHF
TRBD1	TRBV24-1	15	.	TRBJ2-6	TGTGCCACCGGGACAGTGGACTCTGGGGCCAACGTCCTGACTTTC	CATGTVDSGANVLTF
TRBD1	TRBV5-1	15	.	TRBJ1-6	TGCGCCAGCAGCTTGGGGACAGGACGCAATTCACCCCTCCACTTT	CASSLGTGRNSPLHF
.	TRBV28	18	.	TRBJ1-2	TGTGCCAGCAGTTTAAGGTTGGCAGGGCTTTTAACGAACTATGGCTACACCTTC	CASSLRLAGLLTNYGYTF
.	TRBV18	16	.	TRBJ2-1	TGTGCCAGCTCACCGGGGGGAGACAGGGACGGCAATGAGCAGTTCTTC	CASSPGGDRDGNEQFF
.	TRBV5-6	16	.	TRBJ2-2	TGTGCCAGCAGCCTTACTCTCCAGGGGAGCACCGGGGAGCTGTTTTTT	CASSLTLQGSTGELFF
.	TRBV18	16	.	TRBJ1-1	TGTGCCAGCTCACCTTCCAGGGGAGGGTGGGTCACTGAAGCTTTCTTT	CASSPSRGGWVTEAFF
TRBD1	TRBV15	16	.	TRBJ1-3	TGTGCCACCAGCAGAGGGACAGGGGGCGATGGAAACACCATATATTTT	CATSRGTGGDGNTIYF
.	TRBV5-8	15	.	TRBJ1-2	TGTGCCAGCAGCTTGGTGAAGGGGAGGAACTATGGCTACACCTTC	CASSLVKGRNYGYTF
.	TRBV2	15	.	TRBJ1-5	TGTGCCAGCAGTGAATTGGGGGGAGTGGGTCAGCCCCAGCATTTT	CASSELGGVGQPQHF
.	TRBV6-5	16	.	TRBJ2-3	TGTGCCAGCAGTTTCCAGTCGCAGACTAGCACAGATACGCAGTATTTT	CASSFQSQTSTDTQYF
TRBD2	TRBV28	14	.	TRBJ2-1	TGTGCCAGCGGGCTAGCGGGGGAGGTTAATGAGCAGTTCTTC	CASGLAGEVNEQFF
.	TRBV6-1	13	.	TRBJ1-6	TGTGCCAGCAGTGAAGGATCCGGGGCACCCCTCCACTTT	CASSEGSGAPLHF
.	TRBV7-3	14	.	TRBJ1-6	TGTGCCAGCAGCTTAAGGGGGATCGATTCACCCCTCCACTTT	CASSLRGIDSPLHF
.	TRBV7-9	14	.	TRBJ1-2	TGTGCCAGCAGCTTAGCGCTTGAGGGAGGCGGCTACACCTTC	CASSLALEGGGYTF
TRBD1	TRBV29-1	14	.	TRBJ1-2	TGCAGCGTTGACCTTCCGGACAGGGAGTATGGCTACACCTTC	CSVDLPDREYGYTF
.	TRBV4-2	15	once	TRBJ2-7	TGTGCCAGCAGCCAAGAAGCACAGAGGAGCTACGAGCAGTACTTC	CASSQEAQRSYEQYF
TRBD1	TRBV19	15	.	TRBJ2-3	TGTGCCAGTAGTAGGGGGACAGGGGGCACAGATACGCAGTATTTT	CASSRGTGGTDTQYF
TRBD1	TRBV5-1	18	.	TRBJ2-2	TGCGCCAGCAGCTTTGTGACAGGGGTGCGGGTTCCAGCCGGGGAGCTGTTTTTT	CASSFVTGVRVPAGELFF
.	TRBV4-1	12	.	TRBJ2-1	TGCGCCAGCAGCCTGGACAGCAATGAGCAGTTCTTC	CASSLDSNEQFF
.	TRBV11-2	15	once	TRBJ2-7	TGTGCCAGCAGCTTAATGTTGACTCACTCCTACGAGCAGTACTTC	CASSLMLTHSYEQYF
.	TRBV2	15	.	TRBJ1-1	TGTGCCAGCAGCAGGGGTTTCCCTATGAACACTGAAGCTTTCTTT	CASSRGFPMNTEAFF
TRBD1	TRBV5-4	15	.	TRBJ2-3	TGTGCCAGCAGTTTCGACGACAGGGATTCTAATACGCAGTATTTT	CASSFDDRDSNTQYF
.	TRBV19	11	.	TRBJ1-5	TGTGCCAGTAATCGCCGGGGCATCCAGCATTTT	CASNRRGIQHF
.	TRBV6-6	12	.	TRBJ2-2	TGTGCCAGCACAATCAACACCGGGGAGCTGTTTTTT	CASTINTGELFF
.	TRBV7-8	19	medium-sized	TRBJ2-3	TGTGCCAGCAGCCATAGGCCCCCTAGAACCGGAGGTACACTGGATACGCAGTATTTT	CASSHRPPRTGGTLDTQYF
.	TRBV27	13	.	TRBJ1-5	TGTGCCAGCAGTTTAAAAAGCAATCAGCCCCAGCATTTT	CASSLKSNQPQHF
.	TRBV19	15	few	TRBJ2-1	TGTGCCAGTAGTATTTCGGGGGTGGGCTACAATGAGCAGTTCTTC	CASSISGVGYNEQFF
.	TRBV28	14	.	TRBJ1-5	TGTGCCAGCTTGGGACAACCGAGCAATCAGCCCCAGCATTTT	CASLGQPSNQPQHF
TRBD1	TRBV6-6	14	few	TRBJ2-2	TGTGCCAGCAGAGCTGGGACAGGGGGGTCATTACTGTTTTTT	CASRAGTGGSLLFF
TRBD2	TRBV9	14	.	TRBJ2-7	TGTGCCAGCAGCGCCCGGGACTACTCCTACGAGCAGTACTTC	CASSARDYSYEQYF
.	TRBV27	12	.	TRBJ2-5	TGTGCCAGCAAGGGGGTAAGAGAGACCCAGTACTTC	CASKGVRETQYF
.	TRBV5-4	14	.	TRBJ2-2	TGTGCCAGCAGCCCCTCAACGTGGACCGGGGAGCTGTTTTTT	CASSPSTWTGELFF
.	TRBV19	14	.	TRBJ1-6	TGTGCCAGTAGCAATGACAGGTGGGATTCACCCCTCCACTTT	CASSNDRWDSPLHF
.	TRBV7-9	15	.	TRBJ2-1	TGTGCCAGCAGCTTAGTGCGACTCGACTACAATGAGCAGTTCTTC	CASSLVRLDYNEQFF
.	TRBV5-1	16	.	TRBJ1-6	TGCGCCAGCAGCTTGGCGCCTGGACAAGCAAATTCACCCCTCCACTTT	CASSLAPGQANSPLHF
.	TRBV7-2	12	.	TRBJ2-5	TGTGCCAGCAGCTTGAGAGTAGAGACCCAGTACTTC	CASSLRVETQYF
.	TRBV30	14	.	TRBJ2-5	TGTGCCTGGACCAGTCGGGGGGCTAGGGAGACCCAGTACTTC	CAWTSRGARETQYF
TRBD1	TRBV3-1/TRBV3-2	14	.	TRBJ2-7	TGTGCCAGCAGCCAAACAGGGGGCGGAGAAGAGCAGTACTTC	CASSQTGGGEEQYF
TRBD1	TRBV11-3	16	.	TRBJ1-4	TGTGCCAGCAGCACTAGGACAGGGCCTTTCGGTGAAAAACTGTTTTTT	CASSTRTGPFGEKLFF
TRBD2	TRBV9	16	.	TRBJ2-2	TGTGCCAGCAGCTTACTAGCGGGGGGTAGTAACGGGGAGCTGTTTTTT	CASSLLAGGSNGELFF
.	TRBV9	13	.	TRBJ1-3	TGTGCCAGCAGCGGGGGATCTGGAAACACCATATATTTT	CASSGGSGNTIYF
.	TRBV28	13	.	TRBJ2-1	TGTGCCAGCAGTCTCCCCCCGCGGGGTGAGCAGTTCTTC	CASSLPPRGEQFF
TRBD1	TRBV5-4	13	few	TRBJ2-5	TGTGCCAGCAGCGGGACAGGGGAAGAGACCCAGTACTTC	CASSGTGEETQYF
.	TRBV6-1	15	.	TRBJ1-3	TGTGCCAGCAGTGACACAGGGTCTCCTGGAAACACCATATATTTT	CASSDTGSPGNTIYF
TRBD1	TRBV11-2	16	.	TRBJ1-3	TGTGCCAGCAGCCCATCCGGGACAGGGGGCCGAAACACCATATATTTT	CASSPSGTGGRNTIYF
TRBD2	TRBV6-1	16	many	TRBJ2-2	TGTGCCAGCAGTGGACTAGCGGGGGGAGACACCGGGGAGCTGTTTTTT	CASSGLAGGDTGELFF
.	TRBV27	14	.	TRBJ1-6	TGTGCCAGCAGCCCTAGGGGTCCCTATTCACCCCTCCACTTT	CASSPRGPYSPLHF
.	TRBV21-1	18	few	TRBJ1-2	TGTGCCAGCAGCAAAGATTTTCCGACTTCACAGGGAGTGTATGGCTACACCTTC	CASSKDFPTSQGVYGYTF
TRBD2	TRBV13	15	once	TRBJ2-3	TGTGCCAGCAGCGTTAGCGGGGGTTCCACAGATACGCAGTATTTT	CASSVSGGSTDTQYF
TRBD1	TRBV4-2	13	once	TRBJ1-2	TGTGCCAGCACCCCCAGGGGGCGTGAGGGCTACACCTTC	CASTPRGREGYTF
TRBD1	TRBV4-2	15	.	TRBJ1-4	TGTGCCAGCAGCCAAGATCAGGGGGCTAATGAAAAACTGTTTTTT	CASSQDQGANEKLFF